A selection of T cell receptor beta chains follows, all from one sample in a study of blood T cell repertoires in COVID-19. The data were produced by immunoSEQ multiplex PCR, yet TCRdb's version contains in-frame clones alone and is incomplete. This table holds approximately 210,000 clones, roughly 88% found once. The sample was PBMCs or T cells enriched from blood (not recorded which). These receptors originate from a woman between 45 and 65 years old with acute COVID-19. Each CDR3 is given without its conserved first and last residue.

J: TRBJ2-1
V: TRBV10-3
CDR3: AISELLAGGPQF

J: TRBJ2-7
V: TRBV12-3/TRBV12-4
CDR3: ASSYGQGYEQY

J: TRBJ2-7
V: TRBV27
CDR3: ASSPRTGLVDEQY

J: TRBJ1-6
V: TRBV5-1
CDR3: ASSLYADTNSPLH

J: TRBJ2-5
V: TRBV6-5
CDR3: ASIGGGSQETQY

J: TRBJ2-3
V: TRBV6-1
CDR3: ASSEVSGSTDTQY

J: TRBJ2-7
V: TRBV5-4
CDR3: ASSPGLAGAPYEQY

J: TRBJ1-2
V: TRBV27
CDR3: ASSLSVGYREYGYT

J: TRBJ2-3
V: TRBV29-1
CDR3: SLLRGRAPTDTQY

J: TRBJ2-2
V: TRBV15
CDR3: ATSSGNTGELF

J: TRBJ2-2
V: TRBV5-1
CDR3: ASNLDRGAGELF

J: TRBJ2-7
V: TRBV19
CDR3: ASSPSGGRGRVYEQY

J: TRBJ1-1
V: TRBV6-5
CDR3: ASSSFGQVAF

J: TRBJ1-3
V: TRBV30
CDR3: AGKPGHNSGNTIY

J: TRBJ1-2
V: TRBV10-3
CDR3: AIRGEHYGYT

J: TRBJ2-3
V: TRBV28
CDR3: ASRRPYRTDTQY

J: TRBJ2-7
V: TRBV7-6
CDR3: ASSPGGAGGGYEQY

J: TRBJ2-5
V: TRBV7-3
CDR3: ASSPYRGSQY

J: TRBJ1-5
V: TRBV28
CDR3: ASTPLMDRQGNQPQH

J: TRBJ2-3
V: TRBV10-3
CDR3: AISESSSTDTQY

J: TRBJ1-1
V: TRBV5-4
CDR3: ASSPLTNTEAF

J: TRBJ1-1
V: TRBV24-1
CDR3: ATTGENTEAF

J: TRBJ1-2
V: TRBV5-6
CDR3: ASRRQFNGYT

J: TRBJ2-7
V: TRBV29-1
CDR3: SVNRGPTSQEQY

J: TRBJ2-3
V: TRBV19
CDR3: ASSLREFTDTQY

J: TRBJ1-5
V: TRBV5-1
CDR3: ASSSQGGSNQPQH

J: TRBJ2-3
V: TRBV20-1
CDR3: SASGPGLGTSTDTQY

J: TRBJ2-2
V: TRBV24-1
CDR3: ATSAVTGLNTGELF

J: TRBJ1-6
V: TRBV28
CDR3: ASSLDGQGNSPLH

J: TRBJ2-7
V: TRBV23-1
CDR3: ASSPLPGGN

J: TRBJ1-2
V: TRBV2
CDR3: ASSERGQGRFYGYT

J: TRBJ2-1
V: TRBV5-1
CDR3: ASRPVLSHNEQF

J: TRBJ2-3
V: TRBV7-9
CDR3: ASSLNRDFTDTQY

J: TRBJ2-7
V: TRBV7-2
CDR3: ASSLGAFPYEQY

J: TRBJ1-2
V: TRBV29-1
CDR3: SVTDPGERNYGYT

J: TRBJ1-6
V: TRBV6-6
CDR3: ASSPSVNSPLH

J: TRBJ2-1
V: TRBV30
CDR3: AWSFFWTARGKDYNEQF

J: TRBJ1-1
V: TRBV28
CDR3: ASSLARLNTEAF

J: TRBJ2-7
V: TRBV27
CDR3: ASSLGQTEVFYEQY

J: TRBJ1-5
V: TRBV2
CDR3: ASSEVGPQH

J: TRBJ2-7
V: TRBV27
CDR3: ASSLVPPSGVYEQY

J: TRBJ2-1
V: TRBV7-9
CDR3: ASSLEVQGAPYNEQF

J: TRBJ2-7
V: TRBV15
CDR3: ATSRDHGTGVAEQY

J: TRBJ1-5
V: TRBV7-2
CDR3: ASSPSQGFISLGQPQH

J: TRBJ2-7
V: TRBV30
CDR3: AWLTTGGLAYEQY

J: TRBJ1-1
V: TRBV7-3
CDR3: ASSLGGPGKPTEAF

J: TRBJ2-1
V: TRBV4-3
CDR3: ASSQGTAGAWDNEQF

J: TRBJ1-6
V: TRBV5-1
CDR3: ASSLGEINSPLH

J: TRBJ2-1
V: TRBV6-6
CDR3: ASSPPIRTGVPNEQF

J: TRBJ2-5
V: TRBV2
CDR3: ASRQLLARGETQY

J: TRBJ2-5
V: TRBV18
CDR3: ASSPFSRGSNQETQY

J: TRBJ2-3
V: TRBV28
CDR3: ASSPDRGITDTQY

J: TRBJ1-5
V: TRBV2
CDR3: ASGQGPARAYSNQPQH

J: TRBJ2-1
V: TRBV4-2
CDR3: ASSQADSPNEQF

J: TRBJ1-3
V: TRBV3-1/TRBV3-2
CDR3: ASSPHSQNSGNTIY